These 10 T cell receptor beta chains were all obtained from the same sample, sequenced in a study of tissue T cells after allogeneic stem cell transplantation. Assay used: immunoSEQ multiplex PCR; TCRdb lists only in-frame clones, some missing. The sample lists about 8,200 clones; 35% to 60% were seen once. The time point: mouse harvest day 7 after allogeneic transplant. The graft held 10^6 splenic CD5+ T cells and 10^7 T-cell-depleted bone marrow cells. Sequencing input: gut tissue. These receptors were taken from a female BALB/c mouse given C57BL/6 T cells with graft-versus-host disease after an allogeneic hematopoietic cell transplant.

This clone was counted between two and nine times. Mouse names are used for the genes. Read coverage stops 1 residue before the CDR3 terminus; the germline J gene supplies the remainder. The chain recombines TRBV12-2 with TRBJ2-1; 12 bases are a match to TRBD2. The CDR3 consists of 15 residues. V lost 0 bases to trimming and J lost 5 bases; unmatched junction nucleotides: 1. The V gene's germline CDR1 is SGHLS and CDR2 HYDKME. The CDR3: CASSLGTGGNAEQFF. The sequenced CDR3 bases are TGTGCCAGCTCTCTCGGGACTGGGGGGAATGCTGAGCAGTTC.

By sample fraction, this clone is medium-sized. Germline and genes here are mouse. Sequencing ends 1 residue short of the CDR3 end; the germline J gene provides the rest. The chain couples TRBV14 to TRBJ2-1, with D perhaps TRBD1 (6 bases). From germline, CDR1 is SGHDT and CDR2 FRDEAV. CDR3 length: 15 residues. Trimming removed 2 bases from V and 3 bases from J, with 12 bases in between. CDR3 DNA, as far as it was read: TGTGCCAGCAGTTTAGTCGGGACAATCTATGCTGAGCAGTTC. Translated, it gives CASSLVGTIYAEQF. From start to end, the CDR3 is CASSLVGTIYAEQFF.

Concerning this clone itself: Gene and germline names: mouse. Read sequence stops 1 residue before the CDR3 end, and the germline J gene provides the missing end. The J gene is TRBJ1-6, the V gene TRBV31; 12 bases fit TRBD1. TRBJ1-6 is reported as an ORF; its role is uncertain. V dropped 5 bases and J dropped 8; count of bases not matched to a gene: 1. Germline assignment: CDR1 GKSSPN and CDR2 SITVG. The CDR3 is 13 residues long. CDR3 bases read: TGTGCCTGGGGGACAGGGGGCGATTCGCCCCTCTAC. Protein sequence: CAWGTGGDSPLY. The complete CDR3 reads CAWGTGGDSPLYF.

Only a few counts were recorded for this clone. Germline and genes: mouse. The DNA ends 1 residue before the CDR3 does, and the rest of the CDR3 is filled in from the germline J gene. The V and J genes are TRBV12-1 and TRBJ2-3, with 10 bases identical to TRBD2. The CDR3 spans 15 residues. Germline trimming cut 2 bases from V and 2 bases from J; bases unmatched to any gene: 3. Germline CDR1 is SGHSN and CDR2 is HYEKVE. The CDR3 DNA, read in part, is TGTGCCAGCTCTCCCGACTGGGGGGCTGCAGAAACGCTGTAT. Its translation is CASSPDWGAAETLY. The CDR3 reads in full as CASSPDWGAAETLYF. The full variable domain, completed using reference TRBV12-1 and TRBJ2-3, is DSGVVQSPRHIIKEKGGRSVLTCIPISGHSNVVWYQQTLGKELKFLIQHYEKVERDKGFLPSRFSVQQFDDYHSEMNMSALELEDSAMYFCASSPDWGAAETLYFGSGTRLTVL.

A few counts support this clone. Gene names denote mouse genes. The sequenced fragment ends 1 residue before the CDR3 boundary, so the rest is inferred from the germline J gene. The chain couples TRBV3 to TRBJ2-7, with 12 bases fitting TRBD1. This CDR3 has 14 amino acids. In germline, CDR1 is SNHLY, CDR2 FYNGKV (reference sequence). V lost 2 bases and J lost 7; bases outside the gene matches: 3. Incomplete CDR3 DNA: TGTGCCAGCAGCTTATGGGACAGGGGGCTGGAACAGTAC. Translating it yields CASSLWDRGLEQY. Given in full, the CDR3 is CASSLWDRGLEQYF.

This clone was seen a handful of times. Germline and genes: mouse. The CDR3: CSSSRDSQNTLYF. The part of the CDR3 DNA that was read is TGCTCCAGCAGTCGGGACAGTCAAAACACCTTGTAC. The V gene is TRBV23, the J gene TRBJ2-4. The read ends 1 residue early relative to the CDR3; the germline J gene fills the gap. This CDR3 has 13 amino acids. Looked up from germline, CDR1 is KGHTA and CDR2 is FQNQQP.

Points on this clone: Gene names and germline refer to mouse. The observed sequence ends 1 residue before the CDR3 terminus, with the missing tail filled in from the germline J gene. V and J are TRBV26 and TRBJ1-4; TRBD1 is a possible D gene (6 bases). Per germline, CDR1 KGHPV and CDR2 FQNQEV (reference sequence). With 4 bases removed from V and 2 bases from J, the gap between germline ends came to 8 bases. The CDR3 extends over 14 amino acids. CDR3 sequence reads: CASSPGHSNERLFF. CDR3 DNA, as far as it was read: TGTGCCAGCAGTCCGGGACACTCCAACGAAAGATTATTT.

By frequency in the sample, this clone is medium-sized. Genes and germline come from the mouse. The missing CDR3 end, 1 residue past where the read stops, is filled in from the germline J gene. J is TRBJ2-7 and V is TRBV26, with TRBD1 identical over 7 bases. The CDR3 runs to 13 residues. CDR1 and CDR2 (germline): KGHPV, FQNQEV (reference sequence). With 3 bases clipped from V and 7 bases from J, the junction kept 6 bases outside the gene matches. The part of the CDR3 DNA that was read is TGTGCCAGCAGTCTCAACAGGGGTGAGGAACAGTAC. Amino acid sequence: CASSLNRGEEQY. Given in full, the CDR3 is CASSLNRGEEQYF. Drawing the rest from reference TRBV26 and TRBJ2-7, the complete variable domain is NSKVIQTPRYLVKGQGQKAKMRCIPEKGHPVVFWYQQNKNNEFKFLINFQNQEVLQQIDMTEKRFSAECPSNSPCSLEIQSSEAGDSALYLCASSLNRGEEQYFGPGTRLTVL.

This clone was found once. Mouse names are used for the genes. The DNA read from the CDR3 is TGTGCCAGCAGTCTGTCGACAAAAGACACCCAGTAC. Translating gives CASSLSTKDTQY. The full CDR3 is CASSLSTKDTQYF. The rearrangement joins TRBV26 to TRBJ2-5; D ambiguous. The read terminates 1 residue before the CDR3 end, so the remaining end is supplied by the germline J gene. This CDR3 contains 13 residues. V was cut by 0 bases and J by 4 bases, with 5 bases left in between. The germline CDR1 and CDR2 sequences are KGHPV and FQNQEV (reference sequence).

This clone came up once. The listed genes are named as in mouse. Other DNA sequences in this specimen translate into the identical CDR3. The sequenced CDR3 bases are TGTGCCAGCAGTCCGGGACAGCCCAACGAAAGATTATTT. Protein: CASSPGQPNERLF. The CDR3 as a whole reads CASSPGQPNERLFF. The rearrangement uses TRBV26 and TRBJ1-4, with 7 bases fitting TRBD1. The DNA ends 1 residue before the CDR3 does, and the rest of the CDR3 is filled in from the germline J gene. The length of the CDR3 is 14 residues. J gave up 3 bases and V 4 bases, and 2 bases lay outside the gene matches. The germline V gene has CDR1 KGHPV and CDR2 FQNQEV (reference sequence).